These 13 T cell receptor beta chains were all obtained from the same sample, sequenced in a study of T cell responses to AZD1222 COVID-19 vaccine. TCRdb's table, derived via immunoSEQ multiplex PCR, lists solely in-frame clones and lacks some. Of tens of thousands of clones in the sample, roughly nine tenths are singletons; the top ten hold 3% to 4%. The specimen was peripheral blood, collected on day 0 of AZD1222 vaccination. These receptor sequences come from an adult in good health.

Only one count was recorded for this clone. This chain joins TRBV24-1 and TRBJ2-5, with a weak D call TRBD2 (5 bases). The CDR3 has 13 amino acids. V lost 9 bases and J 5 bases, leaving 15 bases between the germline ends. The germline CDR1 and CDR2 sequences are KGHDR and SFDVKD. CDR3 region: CATRALWRETQYF. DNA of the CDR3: TGTGCCACCCGAGCCCTGTGGAGGGAGACCCAGTACTTC.

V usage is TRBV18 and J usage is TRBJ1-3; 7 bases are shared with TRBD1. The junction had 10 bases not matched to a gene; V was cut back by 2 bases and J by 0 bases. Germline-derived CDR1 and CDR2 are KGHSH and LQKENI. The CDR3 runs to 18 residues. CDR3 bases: TGTGCCAGCTCACCAACCGCGGACAGGATAGACTCTGGAAACACCATATATTTT. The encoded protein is CASSPTADRIDSGNTIYF.

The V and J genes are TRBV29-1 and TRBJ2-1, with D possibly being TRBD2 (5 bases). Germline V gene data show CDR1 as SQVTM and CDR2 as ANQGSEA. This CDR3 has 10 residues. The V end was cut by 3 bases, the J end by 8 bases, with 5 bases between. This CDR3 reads CSVEEDEQFF. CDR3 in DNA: TGCAGCGTTGAGGAGGATGAGCAGTTCTTC.

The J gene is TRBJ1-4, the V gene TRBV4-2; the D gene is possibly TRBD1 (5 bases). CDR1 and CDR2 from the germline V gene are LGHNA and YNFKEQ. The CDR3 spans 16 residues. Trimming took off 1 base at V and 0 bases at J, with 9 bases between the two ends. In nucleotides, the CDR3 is TGTGCCAGCAGCCAAGGGGGGGGTACAACTAATGAAAAACTGTTTTTT. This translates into CASSQGGGTTNEKLFF.

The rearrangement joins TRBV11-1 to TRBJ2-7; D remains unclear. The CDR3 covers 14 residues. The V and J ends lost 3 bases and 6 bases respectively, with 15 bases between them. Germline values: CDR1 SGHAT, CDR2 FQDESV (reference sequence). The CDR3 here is CASSFMLSSSEQYF. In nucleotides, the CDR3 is TGTGCCAGCAGCTTCATGCTAAGCTCTAGCGAGCAGTACTTC.

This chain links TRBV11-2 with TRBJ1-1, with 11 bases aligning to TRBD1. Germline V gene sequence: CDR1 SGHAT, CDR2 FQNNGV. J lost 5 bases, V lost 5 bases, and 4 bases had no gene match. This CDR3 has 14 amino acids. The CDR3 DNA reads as TGTGCCAGCAGCGACCGGGACAGGGGGACTGAAGCTTTCTTT. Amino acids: CASSDRDRGTEAFF.

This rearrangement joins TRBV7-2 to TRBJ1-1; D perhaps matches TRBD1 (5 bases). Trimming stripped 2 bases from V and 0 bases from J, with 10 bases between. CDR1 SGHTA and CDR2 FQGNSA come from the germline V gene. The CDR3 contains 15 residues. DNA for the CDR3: TGTGCCAGCAGCTTATCAGCAGGGATGAACACTGAAGCTTTCTTT. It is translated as CASSLSAGMNTEAFF.

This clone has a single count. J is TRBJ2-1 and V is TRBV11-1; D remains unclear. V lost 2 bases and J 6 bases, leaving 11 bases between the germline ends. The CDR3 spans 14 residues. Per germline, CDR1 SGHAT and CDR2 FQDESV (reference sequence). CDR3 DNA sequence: TGTGCCAGCAGCTTACTGGCCACAGCCAATGAGCAGTTCTTC. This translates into CASSLLATANEQFF. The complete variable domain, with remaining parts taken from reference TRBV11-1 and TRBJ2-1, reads EAEVAQSPRYKITEKSQAVAFWCDPISGHATLYWYRQILGQGPELLVQFQDESVVDDSQLPKDRFSAERLKGVDSTLKIQPAELGDSAMYLCASSLLATANEQFFGPGTRLTVL.

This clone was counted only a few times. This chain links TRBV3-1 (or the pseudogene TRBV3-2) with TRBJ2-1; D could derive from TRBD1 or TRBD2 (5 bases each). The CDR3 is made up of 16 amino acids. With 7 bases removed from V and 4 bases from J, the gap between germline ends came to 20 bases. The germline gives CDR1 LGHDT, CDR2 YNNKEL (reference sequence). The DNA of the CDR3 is TGTGCCAGCACCCCGGCCGGGGCTACCGATTACAATGAGCAGTTCTTC. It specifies CASTPAGATDYNEQFF.

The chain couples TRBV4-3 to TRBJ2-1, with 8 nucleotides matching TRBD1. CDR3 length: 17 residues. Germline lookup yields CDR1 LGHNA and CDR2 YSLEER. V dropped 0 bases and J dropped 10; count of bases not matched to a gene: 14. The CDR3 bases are TGCGCCAGCAGCCAAGATGGGGCCGGACAGGGTGTGTGGGAGCAGTTCTTC. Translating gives CASSQDGAGQGVWEQFF.

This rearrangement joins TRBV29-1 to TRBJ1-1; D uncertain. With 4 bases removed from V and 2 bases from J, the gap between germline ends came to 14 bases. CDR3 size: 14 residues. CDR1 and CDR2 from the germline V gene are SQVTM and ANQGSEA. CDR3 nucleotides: TGCAGCGTTGCCCAGTCACAGTCAAACACTGAAGCTTTCTTT. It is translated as CSVAQSQSNTEAFF.

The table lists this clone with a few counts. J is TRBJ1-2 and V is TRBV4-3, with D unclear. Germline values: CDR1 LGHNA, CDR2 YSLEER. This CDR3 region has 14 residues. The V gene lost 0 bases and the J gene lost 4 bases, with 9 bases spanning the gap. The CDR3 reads CASSQDQGPYGYTF. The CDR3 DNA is TGCGCCAGCAGCCAAGATCAAGGGCCCTATGGCTACACCTTC.

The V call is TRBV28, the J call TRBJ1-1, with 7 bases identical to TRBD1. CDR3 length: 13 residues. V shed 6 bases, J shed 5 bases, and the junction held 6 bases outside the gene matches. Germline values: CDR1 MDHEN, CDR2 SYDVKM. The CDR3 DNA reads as TGTGCCAGCAGCTTACAGGGGTGGACTGAAGCTTTCTTT. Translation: CASSLQGWTEAFF. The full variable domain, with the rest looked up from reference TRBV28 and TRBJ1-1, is DVKVTQSSRYLVKRTGEKVFLECVQDMDHENMFWYRQDPGLGLRLIYFSYDVKMKEKGDIPEGYSVSREKKERFSLILESASTNQTSMYLCASSLQGWTEAFFGQGTRLTVV.